The 23 T cell receptor beta chains listed next were all sequenced from one sample in a study of blood T cell repertoires in COVID-19 (dated by TCRdb to 2020 to 2022). The library was generated by the immunoSEQ multiplex PCR assay. TCRdb took this table from immuneACCESS and kept in-frame rearrangements with V and J called. Such tables lack part of the clones; where checked against another copy, unresolved V genes explain under half of the gap, and the rest is unexplained. The sample table holds roughly 250,000 clones, of which roughly 84% were seen once. The ten most abundant clones make up approximately 7.4% of the sample. Sequences were obtained from peripheral blood. The receptor set was obtained from a woman between 50 and 59 years old with acute or convalescent COVID-19.

The rearrangement uses TRBV4-2 and TRBJ2-5, with 9 positions matching TRBD2. With V trimmed by 1 base and J by 10 bases, 13 bases remained unmatched. The CDR3 extends over 16 amino acids. Germline-derived CDR1 and CDR2 are LGHNA and YNFKEQ. The CDR3 nucleotides read TGTGCCAGCAGCCAAGTAGGTAGCGGGGGCCGTTCAATCCAGTACTTC. This codes for CASSQVGSGGRSIQYF.

This clone was picked up one time. The chain recombines TRBV4-1 with TRBJ1-1; D gene ambiguous. CDR3 length: 15 amino acids. Deletions cut 0 bases from V and 3 bases from J, with 11 bases between. CDR1 MGHRA and CDR2 YSYEKL come from the germline V gene. The CDR3 sequence: CASSQDPGSYTEAFF. In DNA form, the CDR3 reads TGCGCCAGCAGCCAAGACCCCGGGAGCTACACTGAAGCTTTCTTT.

As concerns this clone: An end of the junction differs from the germline gene, which may be a read error. The identical CDR3 is also encoded by other nucleotide sequences in the sample. This chain uses TRBV5-1 with TRBJ2-5; D uncertain. CDR1 SGHRS and CDR2 YFSETQ come from the germline V gene. This CDR3 is built from 12 residues. CDR3 bases: TGCGCCAGCAGTTTGGTACAAGAGACCCAGTACTTC. Encoded protein: CASSLVQETQYF.

This chain joins TRBV29-1 and TRBJ2-1; 10 nucleotides line up with TRBD1. The germline gives CDR1 SQVTM, CDR2 ANQGSEA. V was clipped by 7 bases and J by 0 bases; unmatched bases: 9. The CDR3 covers 16 residues. Here the CDR3 DNA reads TGCAGCGCTGACAGGGGGCGCAGTAGCTCCTACAATGAGCAGTTCTTC. Residues: CSADRGRSSSYNEQFF.

This rearrangement joins TRBV24-1 to TRBJ2-1, with D perhaps matching TRBD2 (5 bases). The CDR3 spans 16 residues. V dropped 4 bases and J dropped 6 bases, with 18 bases sitting between them. Per germline, CDR1 KGHDR and CDR2 SFDVKD. The chain's CDR3 is CATSESQGGQSNEQFF. CDR3 DNA sequence: TGTGCCACCAGTGAATCCCAAGGCGGGCAAAGCAATGAGCAGTTCTTC.

This clone was counted only a few times. CDR3 nucleotides: TGTGCCAGCAGTTACTCTAGCGGGAGTAACGACGAGCAGTACTTC. Translating it yields CASSYSSGSNDEQYF. The chain has TRBV6-5 and TRBJ2-7, with 9 bases fitting TRBD2. The V and J ends lost 0 bases and 5 bases, in that order; junction bases with no gene match: 5. CDR1 is MNHEY, CDR2 SVGAGI, per germline. The CDR3 is made up of 15 amino acids.

This rearrangement joins TRBV13 to TRBJ1-2; tentative D call: TRBD1 (5 bases). The CDR3 loop spans 13 amino acids. CDR1 and CDR2 (germline): PRHDT, FYEKMQ (reference sequence). Trimming pared 4 bases from V and 8 bases from J, leaving 14 bases between. DNA of the CDR3: TGTGCCAGCAGCTATCAGGGTAAAGGCGGCTACACCTTC. Translation gives CASSYQGKGGYTF.

The V gene is TRBV18, the J gene TRBJ2-3; TRBD1 matches 10 bases. Trimming took 6 bases from V and 3 from J; bases not matched to a gene: 6. This CDR3 is 15 amino acids long. Germline V gene data show CDR1 as KGHSH and CDR2 as LQKENI. CDR3 coding DNA: TGTGCCAGCTCCCCGATGGGACAGGGGACAGATACGCAGTATTTT. Translated, it gives CASSPMGQGTDTQYF.

This chain uses TRBV6-5 with TRBJ2-7; 11 positions match TRBD2. V was pared by 7 bases and J by 3 bases, with 8 bases of the junction left unmatched. CDR1 is MNHEY and CDR2 is SVGAGI in the germline V gene. The length of the CDR3 is 15 residues. CDR3 DNA sequence: TGTGCCAGCAACACTGGACTAGCGGGCCTCTACGAGCAGTACTTC. Translation: CASNTGLAGLYEQYF.

V and J are TRBV19 and TRBJ1-4, with TRBD1 as a possible D gene (6 bases). This CDR3 region has 12 residues. V was pared by 3 bases and J by 13 bases, with 12 bases between. The germline CDR1 and CDR2 sequences are LNHDA and SQIVND (reference sequence). As DNA, the CDR3 is TGTGCCAGTAGTATGGGGGGGGCTGGACTGTTTTTT. Its protein product is CASSMGGAGLFF.

This chain joins TRBV28 and TRBJ2-5; D gene uncertain. V was pared by 3 bases and J by 5 bases, with 4 bases between. CDR1 and CDR2 from the germline V gene are MDHEN and SYDVKM. CDR3 length equals 11 residues. The CDR3 region is CASSLAETQYF. CDR3 sequence (DNA): TGTGCCAGCAGTTTGGCCGAGACCCAGTACTTC.

The genes are TRBV6-5 and TRBJ1-1; a possible D gene is TRBD1 (5 bases). Trimming shortened V by 6 bases and J by 1 base, and 15 bases separated the two germline ends. CDR3 length equals 15 residues. Per germline, CDR1 MNHEY and CDR2 SVGAGI. The CDR3 reads CASRPAGGENTEAFF. DNA for the CDR3: TGTGCCAGCAGACCTGCCGGGGGTGAGAACACTGAAGCTTTCTTT.

This chain links TRBV2 with TRBJ2-7; 8 positions match TRBD2. Germline V gene data show CDR1 as SNHLY and CDR2 as FYNNEI. Germline trimming cut 2 bases from V and 4 bases from J; bases unmatched to any gene: 7. This CDR3 has 15 residues. The CDR3 loop reads CASSESLAGFYEQYF. Written as DNA, the CDR3 is TGTGCCAGCAGTGAATCGCTAGCGGGTTTTTACGAGCAGTACTTC.

J is TRBJ2-1 and V is TRBV2; 11 nucleotides match TRBD2. The CDR3 covers 16 residues. The trim removed 6 bases at V and 0 bases at J, leaving 4 bases unmatched. Per the germline V gene, CDR1 is SNHLY and CDR2 is FYNNEI. The CDR3 is CASSRTSGRSYNEQFF. CDR3 nucleotides: TGTGCCAGCAGCAGGACTAGCGGGCGCTCCTACAATGAGCAGTTCTTC.

The chain combines TRBV11-2 with TRBJ2-4; D is possibly TRBD1 (6 bases). V lost 5 bases and J 5 bases, leaving 25 bases between the germline ends. The CDR3 length is 18 residues. Germline CDR1 is SGHAT and CDR2 is FQNNGV. The CDR3 sequence: CASSKTGKLSGSQNIQYF. The DNA for the CDR3 is TGTGCCAGCAGCAAGACAGGAAAGCTTTCCGGTAGCCAAAACATTCAGTACTTC.

With regard to this clone: A read error may produce the germline difference seen at one junction end. The chain employs TRBV7-2 and TRBJ1-3; tentative D call: TRBD1 (5 bases). Looked up from germline, CDR1 is SGHTA and CDR2 is FQGNSA. CDR3 size: 18 residues. The CDR3 DNA reads as TGTGCCAGCAGCTTCGACAGACTTCCATCTTACTCTGGAGACACCATATATTTT. Translated: CASSFDRLPSYSGDTIYF. Variable domain in full (rest from reference TRBV7-2 and TRBJ1-3): GAGVSQSPSNKVTEKGKDVELRCDPISGHTALYWYRQSLGQGLEFLIYFQGNSAPDKSGLPSDRFSAERTGGSVSTLTIQRTQQEDSAVYLCASSFDRLPSYSGDTIYFGEGSWLTVV.

The chain uses TRBV6-5 and TRBJ2-7; TRBD2 is a possible D gene (5 bases). Germline lookup yields CDR1 MNHEY and CDR2 SVGAGI. This CDR3 has 13 residues. The ends were cut back, 6 bases at V and 3 bases at J, with 12 bases in the middle. The CDR3, as DNA: TGTGCCAGCAGCCTGGACTGGTACTACGAGCAGTACTTC. Encoded protein: CASSLDWYYEQYF.

V and J are TRBV6-4 and TRBJ2-3; D is perhaps TRBD2 (6 bases). The CDR3 is 17 amino acids. Germline CDR1 reads MRHNA; CDR2 reads SNTAGT. The germline V and J ends were trimmed by 6 bases and 0 bases, with 19 bases remaining between them. The CDR3 DNA sequence: TGTGCCAGCAGCGCCCAATCTGCGGGGACTAGCACAGATACGCAGTATTTT. The encoded protein is CASSAQSAGTSTDTQYF.

This clone has only a few counts. The rearrangement links TRBV4-1 to TRBJ1-6, with D possibly matching TRBD1 (6 bases). The CDR3 is made up of 17 amino acids. Trimming removed 1 base from V and 2 bases from J, with 12 bases in between. The germline V gene encodes CDR1 MGHRA and CDR2 YSYEKL. CDR3 DNA: TGCGCCAGCAGCCAAGCGGGGGGGCGCACCTATAATTCACCCCTCCACTTT. This sequence encodes CASSQAGGRTYNSPLHF.

In this sample, this clone turned up a few times. The genes are TRBV3-1 (or the pseudogene TRBV3-2) and TRBJ1-2; 10 positions match TRBD1. Per the germline V gene, CDR1 is LGHDT and CDR2 is YNNKEL (reference sequence). The CDR3 length is 15 residues. V was clipped by 0 bases and J by 4 bases; unmatched bases: 2. The CDR3 DNA is TGTGCCAGCAGCCAAGATGGGACAGGGGTCTATGGCTACACCTTC. Its protein is CASSQDGTGVYGYTF.

The chain has TRBV19 and TRBJ1-2; 7 bases match TRBD1. Germline CDR1 LNHDA, CDR2 SQIVND (reference sequence). This CDR3 comprises 16 residues. Trimming took 5 bases from V and 1 from J; bases not matched to a gene: 10. The CDR3 loop reads CASSLTGRTGNYGYTF. DNA of the CDR3: TGTGCCAGTAGTTTGACAGGGCGAACGGGTAACTATGGCTACACCTTC.

This rearrangement joins TRBV7-9 to TRBJ2-1, with unresolved D. With 3 bases removed from V and 9 bases from J, the gap between germline ends came to 9 bases. The CDR3 runs to 12 residues. Germline V gene data show CDR1 as SEHNR and CDR2 as FQNEAQ (reference sequence). CDR3 amino acids: CASSFPGTEQFF. The CDR3 coding sequence is TGTGCCAGCAGCTTTCCGGGTACTGAGCAGTTCTTC.

This chain joins TRBV12-3 or TRBV12-4 and TRBJ1-4; unclear D gene. CDR3 length equals 13 residues. Deletions cut 6 bases from V and 8 bases from J, with 13 bases between. CDR3 sequence: CASRIAAVEKLFF. CDR3 DNA: TGTGCCAGCAGAATTGCGGCTGTCGAAAAACTGTTTTTT.